The source of this T cell receptor gamma chain is a study of intestinal T cells in coeliac disease (dated by TCRdb to the early 2020s). Context from the whole study: In the TRG cohort, coeliac patients were much younger than controls, with a mean age of about 17 years compared with 45 to 60 years. Duodenal biopsies from about ten coeliac disease patients and about ten non-coeliac controls were included in the TCR-delta (TRD) cohort. Duodenal biopsies from around 36 coeliac disease patients and under 25 non-coeliac controls were included in a second, larger TCR-gamma (TRG) cohort. Points the paper makes about the study in general: FFPE-derived DNA was found to be relatively degraded, and loss of a proportion of TCR sequences in each sample was likely caused by this degradation. The coeliac group and the control group were significantly different in age, but an analysis split by age did not give significant classification. In training, clustering based on TRD kmers put all 20 or so biopsies in the right class, and the reported leave-one-out accuracy was roughly 91%. Of some 54 biopsies, about 50 (around 94%) were correctly classified by TRG clustering, and a leave-one-out accuracy of about 90% was reported. Repeated CDR3 amino acid sequences could not be distinguished from PCR duplicates in the analysis.

For each case, genomic DNA was isolated from ten 5-um FFPE scrolls with the QIAamp DNA FFPE tissue kit. To test whether coeliac disease can be classified from the TCR repertoire, the study used fully anonymised formalin-fixed paraffin-embedded duodenal biopsies that were not needed for diagnosis. Only a few counts were recorded for this clone. Its target antigen remains unknown. No base-level quality is on record; no much larger clone is a single base apart. The CDR3 holds 12 amino acids from the cysteine to the phenylalanine. Just CDR3 DNA is preserved here, 36 bases in frame from base 1. The germline V gene encodes CDR1 VENAVY and CDR2 YDSYNSRV. The library was made by multiplex PCR. The instrument given in TCRdb is Ion Torrent PGM. The LymphoTrack kit, which has primers carrying Illumina adapters, was used to amplify TRG repertoires from around 0.2 ug of biopsy DNA. TRG amplicons were cleaned up with AMPure XP beads, measured on a 2100 Bioanalyzer, and combined in equimolar amounts. Sequencing of TRG libraries was performed on an Ion PGM instrument. In the source study's methods: FastX discarded any read in which over 10% of nucleotides had a quality score below the third quartile for that patient. IMGT/HighV-QUEST was used to align reads in order to assign V, D and J genes, locate CDR3 regions and judge functionality. Sequences were converted to amino acids, and every sequence predicted to be non-functional was removed. CDR3s were broken into kmers both with and without positional annotation, kmer frequencies were analysed by PCA, and samples were clustered using each of the 1023 combinations of PCs 1-10. Classification was validated by leave-one-out cross-validation, in which parameters were re-optimised on the remaining samples each time. Shannon diversity was computed with the vegan R package from repeated random subsamples equal to the lowest read count. TCRdb called clones anew from the public reads via CATT; matching DNA rows were later pooled. The V and J calls were not made by the authors but by TCRdb's processing. In all, the sample holds around 700 gamma-chain clones, and 50% of those were seen once. Of the sample, approximately 15% falls within the top ten clones.

The sample consisted of a duodenal biopsy. This clonotype was sampled from a human donor with celiac disease. The rearrangement joined TRGV8 to TRGJP1. CDR3 sequence: CAPGSWGWFKIF. The DNA reads as follows: TGTGCACCTGGGTCTTGGGGTTGGTTCAAGATATTT.